Given below is one T cell receptor (beta chain) in context. Antigen: not known. It was with 60 Vbeta and 13 Jbeta primers that the PCR ran. TCRdb keeps only in-frame clones here, not all; method: immunoSEQ multiplex PCR. Its table records approximately 110,000 clones. The entry originates in a study of cytomegalovirus exposure and HLA in healthy donors. Study conclusions and caveats: A missense variant in DCLRE1C was later tied to TCR beta V- and J-gene trimming.

The origin of this receptor is a man aged 40-49 years in good health and CMV-seronegative. Material for sequencing was PBMCs.

The DNA for the CDR3 is TGTGCCAGCAGCCCTTCAGGGGCTTCCGGGGAGCTGTTTTTT. It translates to CASSPSGASGELFF. This chain connects TRBV7-9 to TRBJ2-2; TRBD1 is a possible D gene (6 bases). Germline lookup yields CDR1 SEHNR and CDR2 FQNEAQ (reference sequence). V was shortened by 5 bases and J by 6 bases, with 13 bases between the two germline ends. The CDR3 length is 14 residues. Filled out from reference TRBV7-9 and TRBJ2-2, the complete variable domain reads DTGVSQNPRHKITKRGQNVTFRCDPISEHNRLYWYRQTLGQGPEFLTYFQNEAQLEKSRLLSDRFSAERPKGSFSTLEIQRTEQGDSAMYLCASSPSGASGELFFGEGSRLTVL.